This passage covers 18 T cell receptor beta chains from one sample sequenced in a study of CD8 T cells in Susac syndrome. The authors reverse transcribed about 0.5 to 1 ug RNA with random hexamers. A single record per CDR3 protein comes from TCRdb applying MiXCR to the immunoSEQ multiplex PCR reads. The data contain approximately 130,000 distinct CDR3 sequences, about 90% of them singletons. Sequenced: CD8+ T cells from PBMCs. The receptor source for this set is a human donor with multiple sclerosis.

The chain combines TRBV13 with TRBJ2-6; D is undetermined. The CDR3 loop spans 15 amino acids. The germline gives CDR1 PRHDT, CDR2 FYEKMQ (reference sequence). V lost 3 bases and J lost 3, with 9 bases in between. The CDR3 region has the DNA TGTGCCAGCAGCTTTGATGTCTTTGGGGCCAACGTCCTGACTTTC. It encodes CASSFDVFGANVLTF.

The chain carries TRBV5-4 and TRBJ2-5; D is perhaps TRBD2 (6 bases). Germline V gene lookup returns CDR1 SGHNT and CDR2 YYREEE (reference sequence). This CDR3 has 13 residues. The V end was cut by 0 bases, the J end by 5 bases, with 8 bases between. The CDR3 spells CASSLDGSETQYF. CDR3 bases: TGTGCCAGCAGCTTGGACGGGAGTGAGACCCAGTACTTC.

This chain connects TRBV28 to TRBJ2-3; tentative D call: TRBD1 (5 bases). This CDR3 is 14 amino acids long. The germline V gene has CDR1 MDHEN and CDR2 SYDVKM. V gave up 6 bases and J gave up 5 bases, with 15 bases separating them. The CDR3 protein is CASSPRSRGDTQYF. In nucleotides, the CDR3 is TGTGCCAGCAGCCCTAGATCTAGGGGAGATACGCAGTATTTT.

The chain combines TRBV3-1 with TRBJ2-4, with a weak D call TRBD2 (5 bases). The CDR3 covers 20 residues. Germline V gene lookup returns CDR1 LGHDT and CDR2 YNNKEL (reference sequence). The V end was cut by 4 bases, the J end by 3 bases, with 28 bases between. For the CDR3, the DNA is TGTGCCAGCAGCCCTGACCATTTTTCTACGGCGGGCCGAAACAAAAACATTCAGTACTTC. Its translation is CASSPDHFSTAGRNKNIQYF.

The CDR3 DNA reads TGTGCCAGCAGACGGGGGAACACTGAAGCTTTCTTT. Translated: CASRRGNTEAFF. This chain connects TRBV27 to TRBJ1-1; D gene ambiguous. Trimming removed 6 bases at V and 1 base at J, with 6 bases between. The CDR3 has 12 residues. Per the germline V gene, CDR1 is MNHEY and CDR2 is SMNVEV (reference sequence).

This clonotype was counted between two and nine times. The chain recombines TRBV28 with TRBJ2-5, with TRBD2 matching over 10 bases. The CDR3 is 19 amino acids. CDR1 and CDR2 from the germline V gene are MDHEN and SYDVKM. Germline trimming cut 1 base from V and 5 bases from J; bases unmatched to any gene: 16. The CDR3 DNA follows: TGTGCCAGCAGTTTATCTGGGACTAGCGTTGCCGCCAGGGGGGAGACCCAGTACTTC. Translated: CASSLSGTSVAARGETQYF. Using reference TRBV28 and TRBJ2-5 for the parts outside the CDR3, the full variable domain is DVKVTQSSRYLVKRTGEKVFLECVQDMDHENMFWYRQDPGLGLRLIYFSYDVKMKEKGDIPEGYSVSREKKERFSLILESASTNQTSMYLCASSLSGTSVAARGETQYFGPGTRLLVL.

The CDR3 loop is CASSRDLDSYEQYF. CDR3 in DNA: TGTGCCAGCAGTCGCGATCTGGATTCCTACGAGCAGTACTTC. The V call is TRBV14, the J call TRBJ2-7; no reliable D call. CDR1 and CDR2 (germline): SGHDN, FVKESK. V gave up 6 bases and J gave up 1 base, with 13 bases separating them. This CDR3 has 14 residues.

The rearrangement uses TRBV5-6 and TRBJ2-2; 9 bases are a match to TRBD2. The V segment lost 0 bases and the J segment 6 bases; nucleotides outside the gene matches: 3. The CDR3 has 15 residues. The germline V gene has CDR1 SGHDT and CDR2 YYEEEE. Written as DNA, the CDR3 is TGTGCCAGCAGCTTGGCTAGCGGGATACCCGGGGAGCTGTTTTTT. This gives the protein CASSLASGIPGELFF.

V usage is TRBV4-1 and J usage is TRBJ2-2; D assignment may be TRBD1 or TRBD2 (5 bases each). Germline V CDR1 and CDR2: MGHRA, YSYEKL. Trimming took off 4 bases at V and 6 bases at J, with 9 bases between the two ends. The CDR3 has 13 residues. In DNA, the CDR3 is TGCGCCAGCAGCCCGGGGCTCGCCGGGGAGCTGTTTTTT. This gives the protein CASSPGLAGELFF.

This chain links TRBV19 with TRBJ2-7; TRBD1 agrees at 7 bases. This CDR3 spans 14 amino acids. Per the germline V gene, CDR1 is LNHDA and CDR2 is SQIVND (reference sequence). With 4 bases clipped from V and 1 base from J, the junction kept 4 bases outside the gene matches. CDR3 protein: CASSTTTGSYEQYF. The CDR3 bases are TGTGCCAGTAGTACCACGACAGGGTCCTACGAGCAGTACTTC. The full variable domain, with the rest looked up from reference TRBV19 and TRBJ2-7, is DGGITQSPKYLFRKEGQNVTLSCEQNLNHDAMYWYRQDPGQGLRLIYYSQIVNDFQKGDIAEGYSVSREKKESFPLTVTSAQKNPTAFYLCASSTTTGSYEQYFGPGTRLTVT.

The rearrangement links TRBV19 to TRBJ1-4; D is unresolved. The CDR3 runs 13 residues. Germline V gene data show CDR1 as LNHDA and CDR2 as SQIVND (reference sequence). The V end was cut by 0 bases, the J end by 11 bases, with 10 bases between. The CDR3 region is CASSIDGETKLFF. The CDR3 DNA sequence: TGTGCCAGTAGTATAGATGGTGAGACTAAACTGTTTTTT.

Written as DNA, the CDR3 is TGTGCCAGCAGTTTAGGACTAGCGGGGGACTACGAGCAGTACTTC. Translated, it gives CASSLGLAGDYEQYF. The chain carries TRBV27 and TRBJ2-7, with TRBD2 matching 13 bases. Germline V gives CDR1 MNHEY, CDR2 SMNVEV (reference sequence). This CDR3 comprises 15 residues. Trimming took 2 bases from V and 3 from J; bases not matched to a gene: 1.

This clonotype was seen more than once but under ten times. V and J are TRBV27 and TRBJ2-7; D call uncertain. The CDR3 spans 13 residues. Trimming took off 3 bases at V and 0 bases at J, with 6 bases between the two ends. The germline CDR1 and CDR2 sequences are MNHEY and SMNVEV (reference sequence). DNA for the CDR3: TGTGCCAGCAGTTTTTTGAGCTCCTACGAGCAGTACTTC. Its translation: CASSFLSSYEQYF.

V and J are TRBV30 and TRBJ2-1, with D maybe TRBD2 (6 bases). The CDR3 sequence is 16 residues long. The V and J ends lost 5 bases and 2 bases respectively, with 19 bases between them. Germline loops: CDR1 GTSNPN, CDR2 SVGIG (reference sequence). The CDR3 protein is CAWREVWDSTYNEQFF. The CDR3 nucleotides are TGTGCCTGGCGCGAAGTATGGGACTCCACCTACAATGAGCAGTTCTTC.

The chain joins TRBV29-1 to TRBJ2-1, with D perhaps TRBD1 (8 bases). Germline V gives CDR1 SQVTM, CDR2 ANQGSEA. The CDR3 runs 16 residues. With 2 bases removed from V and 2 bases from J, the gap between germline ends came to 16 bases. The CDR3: CSVETGGDRTYNEQFF. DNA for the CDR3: TGCAGCGTTGAAACAGGGGGGGACCGAACCTACAATGAGCAGTTCTTC.

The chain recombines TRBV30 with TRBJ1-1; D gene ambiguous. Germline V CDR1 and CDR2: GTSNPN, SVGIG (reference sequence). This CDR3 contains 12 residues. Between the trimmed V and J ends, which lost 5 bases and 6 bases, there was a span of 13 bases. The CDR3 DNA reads TGTGCCTGGTCCCCTGGGGAGTCTGAAGCTTTCTTT. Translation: CAWSPGESEAFF.

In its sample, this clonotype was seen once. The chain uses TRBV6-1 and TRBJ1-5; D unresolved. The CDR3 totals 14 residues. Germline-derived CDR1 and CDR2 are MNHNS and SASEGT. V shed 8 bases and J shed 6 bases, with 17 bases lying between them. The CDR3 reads CASGRARGTQPQHF. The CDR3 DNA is TGTGCCAGCGGAAGGGCCCGGGGTACTCAGCCCCAGCATTTT.

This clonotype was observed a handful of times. The CDR3 sequence is CSVLESSYEQYF. The CDR3 nucleotides read TGCAGCGTTCTGGAAAGTAGCTACGAGCAGTACTTC. The V call is TRBV29-1, the J call TRBJ2-7, with no clear D. The CDR3 contains 12 residues. Trimming pared 5 bases from V and 3 bases from J, leaving 11 bases between. Germline assignment: CDR1 SQVTM and CDR2 ANQGSEA.